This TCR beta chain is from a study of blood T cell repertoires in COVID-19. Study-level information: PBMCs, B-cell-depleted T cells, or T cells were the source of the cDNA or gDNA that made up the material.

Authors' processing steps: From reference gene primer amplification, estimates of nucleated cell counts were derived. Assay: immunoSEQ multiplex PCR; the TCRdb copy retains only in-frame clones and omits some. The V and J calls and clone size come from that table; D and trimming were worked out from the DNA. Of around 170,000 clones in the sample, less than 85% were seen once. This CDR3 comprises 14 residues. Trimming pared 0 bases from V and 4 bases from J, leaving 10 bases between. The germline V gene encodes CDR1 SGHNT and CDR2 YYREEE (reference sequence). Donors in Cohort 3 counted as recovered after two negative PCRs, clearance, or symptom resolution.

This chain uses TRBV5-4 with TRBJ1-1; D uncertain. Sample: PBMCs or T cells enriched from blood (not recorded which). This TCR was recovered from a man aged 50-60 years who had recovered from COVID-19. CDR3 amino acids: CASSLDPGPTEAFF. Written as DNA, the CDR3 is TGTGCCAGCAGCTTGGACCCTGGCCCCACTGAAGCTTTCTTT.